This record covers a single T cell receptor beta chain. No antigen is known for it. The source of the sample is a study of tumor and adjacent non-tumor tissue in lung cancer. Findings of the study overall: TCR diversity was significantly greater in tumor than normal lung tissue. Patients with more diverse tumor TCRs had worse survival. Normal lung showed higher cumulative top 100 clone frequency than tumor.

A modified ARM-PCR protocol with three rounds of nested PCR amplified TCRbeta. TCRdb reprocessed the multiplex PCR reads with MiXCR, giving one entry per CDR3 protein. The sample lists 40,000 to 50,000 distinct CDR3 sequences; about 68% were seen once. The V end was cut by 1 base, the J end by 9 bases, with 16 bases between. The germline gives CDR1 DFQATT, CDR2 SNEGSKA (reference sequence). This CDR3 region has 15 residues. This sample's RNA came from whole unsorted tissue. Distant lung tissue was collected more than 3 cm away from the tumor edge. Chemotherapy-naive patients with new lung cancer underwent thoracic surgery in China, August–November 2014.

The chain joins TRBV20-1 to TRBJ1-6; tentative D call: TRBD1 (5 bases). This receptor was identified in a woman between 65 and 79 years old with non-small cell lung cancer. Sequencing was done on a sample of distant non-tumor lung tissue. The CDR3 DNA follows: TGCAGTGCTAGAGGGATGTCCCGTGGGGCTTCACCCCTCCACTTT. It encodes CSARGMSRGASPLHF.